This is a list of T cell receptor beta chains from one sample in a study of monozygotic twins with inflammatory bowel disease. TCRdb re-called the 5' RACE reads; one entry per CDR3 protein, DNA not given. The sample table includes 300,000 to 450,000 distinct CDR3 sequences. The sample taken for sequencing was blood. These receptors came from a human donor with ulcerative colitis or Crohn's disease, or a healthy co-twin of an affected twin (not recorded which). Each CDR3 is given with its conserved first and last residue.

J | V | CDR3
TRBJ1-2 | TRBV4-1 | CASSQDRANYGYTF
TRBJ1-4 | TRBV9 | CASRRGQSNEKLFF
TRBJ2-1 | TRBV7-2 | CASRLAGQGYNEQFF
TRBJ2-1 | TRBV24-1 | CATSAAGHISYNEQFF
TRBJ2-5 | TRBV7-9 | CASSLAPGRRYQETQYF
TRBJ1-1 | TRBV3-1 | CASSSWTGRTEAFF
TRBJ1-2 | TRBV4-1 | CASNRGDYGYTF
TRBJ2-2 | TRBV7-8 | CASRPGQGWDAGELFF
TRBJ2-7 | TRBV4-2 | CASSPRVRTSGGPGEQYF
TRBJ1-1 | TRBV9 | CASSPLKSEAFF
TRBJ1-2 | TRBV18 | CASSPPGRERGYTF
TRBJ1-2 | TRBV11-2 | CASSLQMGGGPPYGYTF
TRBJ2-3 | TRBV4-1 | CASSQDFQGSDTQYF
TRBJ1-4 | TRBV29-1 | CSVEAPRALGVGEKLFF
TRBJ2-1 | TRBV7-2 | CASSRPLPYNEQFF
TRBJ2-1 | TRBV7-2 | CASSLDGATREQFF
TRBJ1-2 | TRBV6-2/TRBV6-3 | CASSRDLKQRGNLNYGYTF
TRBJ2-7 | TRBV7-2 | CASSSGLAVYEQYF
TRBJ2-2 | TRBV4-3 | CASSQETGWNTGELFF
TRBJ2-7 | TRBV11-2 | CASSSLSGTGYEQYF
TRBJ2-4 | TRBV6-5 | CASSRQGKNIQYF
TRBJ1-5 | TRBV7-2 | CASSFDGGWQPQHF
TRBJ1-5 | TRBV27 | CASSFVSNQPQHF
TRBJ2-3 | TRBV28 | CASSLRRGRGADTRYF
TRBJ1-4 | TRBV6-5 | CASSYERQANEKLFF
TRBJ2-5 | TRBV3-1 | CASSQPGGGLAMETQYF
TRBJ2-5 | TRBV12-3/TRBV12-4 | CASSSPRDSPAETQYF
TRBJ2-1 | TRBV5-1 | CASSSRTSGTYNEQFF
TRBJ1-2 | TRBV28 | CASSLGGTTYGYTF
TRBJ1-2 | TRBV7-2 | CGTRGGTGRSGYTF
TRBJ2-3 | TRBV7-3 | CASSLTGEGYNTQYF
TRBJ2-3 | TRBV5-1 | CASSSRGEGGRTDTQYF
TRBJ1-5 | TRBV6-4 | CASSDEAGVYSNQPQHF
TRBJ1-5 | TRBV5-1 | CASSLNGVPEQPQHF
TRBJ2-1 | TRBV3-1 | CASSQDWARDNEQFF
TRBJ2-1 | TRBV15 | CATVPGPERNEQFF
TRBJ2-2 | TRBV6-4 | CASSPAGVNGELFF
TRBJ2-7 | TRBV5-1 | CASITPTSGVHEQYF
TRBJ1-1 | TRBV7-9 | CASSSPPKTGNTEAFF
TRBJ2-3 | TRBV5-1 | CASSLRTYTDTQYF
TRBJ2-5 | TRBV3-1 | CASSQGTGEVETQYF